This T cell receptor (beta chain) was observed in a study of shared clonotypes between healthy human individuals. Study-level points and caveats: Exclusively blood specimens were collected; tissue repertoires likely differ.

Of note for this clone: Its specificity is unknown. Other nucleotide sequences in the sample specify the same CDR3.

This CDR3 region has 15 residues. V shed 2 bases and J shed 1 base, with 11 bases lying between them. CDR1 is SGHRS, CDR2 YFSETQ, per germline. In the original workflow: There were no quality scores in the junction-only immunoSEQ sequences, so filtering differed. Sequenced by immunoSEQ multiplex PCR; TCRdb stores in-frame clones only, minus some. The V and J calls and clone size were taken over from that table, and D and trimming were inferred from the DNA. In the table there are 450,000 to 650,000 clones, about 80% of which are singletons. The specimen sequenced was PBMCs. The receptor's source is a woman in her 40s in good health. Some clones in this sample may be carry-over from other donors' samples. The rearrangement links TRBV5-1 to TRBJ2-3; either TRBD1 or TRBD2 may supply D (5 bases each). For the CDR3, the DNA is TGCGCCAGCAGCTTAGAGGGGCGAGGCACAGATACGCAGTATTTT. It is translated as CASSLEGRGTDTQYF.